The rows below give T cell receptor beta chains drawn from one sample of a study of blood T cell repertoires in COVID-19. Only in-frame clones appear in the TCRdb table, and some are missing; sequencing was by immunoSEQ multiplex PCR. The table shows 25,000 to 35,000 clones, with almost 85% occurring only once. Sequencing was carried out using peripheral blood. These TCRs come from an elderly man with active COVID-19. The CDR3 runs from the conserved cysteine through the conserved F or W. A D gene is named only where the DNA matches it firmly. Not every row has a clone size; where given, it reads once, few, many or a size class.

NA	TRBV5-4	TRBJ1-4	NA	CASSLETGTHEKLFF	TGTGCCAGCAGCTTGGAAACAGGGACCCACGAAAAACTGTTTTTT
NA	TRBV19	TRBJ2-7	TRBD1	CASRATGSNYEQYF	TGTGCCAGTCGGGCGACAGGGTCAAACTACGAGCAGTACTTC
NA	TRBV5-3	TRBJ2-7	TRBD1	CARSTEGQGMSEQYF	TGTGCCAGAAGCACTGAGGGACAGGGAATGTCCGAGCAGTACTTC
once	TRBV7-2	TRBJ2-3	NA	CASRDQGLSTDTQYF	TGTGCCAGCAGGGATCAGGGACTCAGCACAGATACGCAGTATTTT
few	TRBV7-2	TRBJ2-1	TRBD2	CASSPSGGGYNEQFF	TGTGCCAGCAGCCCTAGCGGGGGGGGATACAATGAGCAGTTCTTC
NA	TRBV5-4	TRBJ1-3	NA	CASSLGGQSGNTIYF	TGTGCCAGCAGCTTGGGAGGACAGTCTGGAAACACCATATATTTT
NA	TRBV2	TRBJ2-5	TRBD1	CASSRQGRQETQYF	TGTGCCAGCAGTAGACAGGGTCGGCAAGAGACCCAGTACTTC
NA	TRBV19	TRBJ1-6	NA	CASSILRSSPLHF	TGTGCCAGTAGTATTTTAAGGAGTTCACCCCTCCACTTT
NA	TRBV27	TRBJ2-6	NA	CASSTRHNGANVLTF	TGTGCCAGCAGTACAAGACACAATGGGGCCAACGTCCTGACTTTC
once	TRBV29-1	TRBJ2-1	TRBD2	CSARTSGGSSYNEQFF	TGCAGCGCCCGGACTAGCGGGGGCAGCTCCTACAATGAGCAGTTCTTC
NA	TRBV7-8	TRBJ2-5	TRBD2	CASGVLAGGRETQYF	TGTGCCAGCGGCGTTTTAGCGGGGGGGCGGGAGACCCAGTACTTC
NA	TRBV7-7	TRBJ2-5	TRBD2	CASSPHLRSGAAPAGETQYF	TGTGCCAGCAGCCCCCACCTTAGGAGCGGGGCGGCCCCTGCGGGGGAGACCCAGTACTTC
NA	TRBV28	TRBJ1-6	TRBD1	CASSTRDRANSPLHF	TGTGCCAGCAGTACCCGGGACAGGGCTAATTCACCCCTCCACTTT
NA	TRBV4-1	TRBJ2-7	TRBD2	CASSQDGTSGGGGEQYF	TGCGCCAGCAGCCAAGATGGGACTAGCGGGGGGGGCGGCGAGCAGTACTTC
NA	TRBV6-2/TRBV6-3	TRBJ1-2	NA	CASSYSWPGGVYGYTF	TGTGCCAGCAGTTACTCGTGGCCCGGGGGAGTCTATGGCTACACCTTC
NA	TRBV4-2	TRBJ2-1	NA	CASSQEPGGYNEQFF	TGTGCCAGCAGCCAAGAACCGGGTGGGTACAATGAGCAGTTCTTC
NA	TRBV27	TRBJ1-2	TRBD1	CASSLSPDRSSYGYTF	TGTGCCAGCAGTTTATCTCCGGACAGGTCCTCCTATGGCTACACCTTC
NA	TRBV18	TRBJ2-2	TRBD1	CASSPRDRDFLSDTGELFF	TGTGCCAGCTCACCCCGGGACAGGGACTTCCTATCGGACACCGGGGAGCTGTTTTTT